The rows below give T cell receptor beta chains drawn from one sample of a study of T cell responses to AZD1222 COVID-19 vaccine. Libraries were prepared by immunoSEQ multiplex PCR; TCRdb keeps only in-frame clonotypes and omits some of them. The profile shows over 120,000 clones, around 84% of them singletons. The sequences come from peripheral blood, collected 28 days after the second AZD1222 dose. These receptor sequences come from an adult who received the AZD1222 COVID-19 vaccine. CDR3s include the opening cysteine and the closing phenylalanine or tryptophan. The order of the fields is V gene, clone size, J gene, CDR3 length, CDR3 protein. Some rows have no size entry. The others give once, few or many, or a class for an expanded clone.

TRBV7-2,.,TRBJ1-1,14,CASSSEQENTEAFF
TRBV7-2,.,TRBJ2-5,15,CASSLPRELYETQYF
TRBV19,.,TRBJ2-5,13,CASSIDGEETQYF
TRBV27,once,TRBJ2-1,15,CASSFDGVSYNEQFF
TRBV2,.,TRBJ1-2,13,CASRGNGGAGYTF
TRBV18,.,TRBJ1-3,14,CASSPVVSGNTIYF
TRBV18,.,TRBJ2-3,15,CASSPQRGGTDTQYF
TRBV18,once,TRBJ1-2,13,CASSPTVKISYTF
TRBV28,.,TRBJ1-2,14,CASSLPPRGYGYTF
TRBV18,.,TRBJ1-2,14,CASSPQTGDYGYTF
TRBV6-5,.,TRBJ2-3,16,CASSSRASHRTDTQYF
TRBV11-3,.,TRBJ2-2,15,CASSITGLNTGELFF
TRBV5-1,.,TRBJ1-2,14,CASSADRPNYGYTF
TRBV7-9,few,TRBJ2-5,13,CATTVGDGETQYF
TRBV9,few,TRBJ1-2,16,CASSAPLGTGSNGYTF
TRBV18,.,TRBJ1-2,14,CASSPDRGGYGYTF
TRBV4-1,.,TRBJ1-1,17,CASSQEKYGTVNTEAFF
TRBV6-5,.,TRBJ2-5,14,CASSVTDSQETQYF
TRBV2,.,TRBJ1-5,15,CASSVAGTGDLPQHF
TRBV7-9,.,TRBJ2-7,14,CASSLVGGASEQYF
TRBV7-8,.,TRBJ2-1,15,CASSSGSSFYNEQFF
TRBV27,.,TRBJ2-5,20,CASSFFPYRGRHGTQETQYF
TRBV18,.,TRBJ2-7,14,CASSIRMSSYEQYF
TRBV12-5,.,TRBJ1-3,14,CASGAGTGDGTIYF
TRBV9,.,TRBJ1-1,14,CASSKDGANTEAFF
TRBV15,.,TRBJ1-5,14,CATSREQGAQPQHF
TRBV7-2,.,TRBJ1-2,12,CASSLTYYGYTF
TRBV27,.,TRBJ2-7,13,CASSHPGVHEQYF
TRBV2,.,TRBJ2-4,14,CASSAQGAENIQYF
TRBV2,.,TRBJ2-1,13,CASSELLRGEQFF
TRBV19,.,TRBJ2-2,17,CASSIVPAGWNTGELFF
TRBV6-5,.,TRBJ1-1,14,CASRPGLVDTEAFF
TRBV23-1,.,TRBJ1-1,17,CASDLNTRGRWNTEAFF
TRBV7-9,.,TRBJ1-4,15,CASSLTSATNEKLFF
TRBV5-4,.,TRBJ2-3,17,CASSHDLGVYSTDTQYF
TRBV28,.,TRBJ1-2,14,CASSPLRGSSGYTF
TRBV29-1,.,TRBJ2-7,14,CSVSLSGAHYEQYF
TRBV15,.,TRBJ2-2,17,CATSRHGGEYNTGELFF